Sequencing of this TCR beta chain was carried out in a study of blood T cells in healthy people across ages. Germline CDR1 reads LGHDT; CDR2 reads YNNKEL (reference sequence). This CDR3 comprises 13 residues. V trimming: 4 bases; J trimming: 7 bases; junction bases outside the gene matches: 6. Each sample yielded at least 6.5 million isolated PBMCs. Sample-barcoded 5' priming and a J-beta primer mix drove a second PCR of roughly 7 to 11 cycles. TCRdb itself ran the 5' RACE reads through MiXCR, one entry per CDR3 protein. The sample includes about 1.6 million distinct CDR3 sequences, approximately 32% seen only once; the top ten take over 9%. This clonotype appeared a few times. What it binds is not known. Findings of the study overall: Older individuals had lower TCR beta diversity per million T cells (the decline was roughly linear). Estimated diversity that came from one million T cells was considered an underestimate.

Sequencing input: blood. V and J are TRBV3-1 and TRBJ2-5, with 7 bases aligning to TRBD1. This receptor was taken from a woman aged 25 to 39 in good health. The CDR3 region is CASSPTGSGTQYF. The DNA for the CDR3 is TGTGCCAGCAGCCCGACAGGGTCAGGGACCCAGTACTTC.